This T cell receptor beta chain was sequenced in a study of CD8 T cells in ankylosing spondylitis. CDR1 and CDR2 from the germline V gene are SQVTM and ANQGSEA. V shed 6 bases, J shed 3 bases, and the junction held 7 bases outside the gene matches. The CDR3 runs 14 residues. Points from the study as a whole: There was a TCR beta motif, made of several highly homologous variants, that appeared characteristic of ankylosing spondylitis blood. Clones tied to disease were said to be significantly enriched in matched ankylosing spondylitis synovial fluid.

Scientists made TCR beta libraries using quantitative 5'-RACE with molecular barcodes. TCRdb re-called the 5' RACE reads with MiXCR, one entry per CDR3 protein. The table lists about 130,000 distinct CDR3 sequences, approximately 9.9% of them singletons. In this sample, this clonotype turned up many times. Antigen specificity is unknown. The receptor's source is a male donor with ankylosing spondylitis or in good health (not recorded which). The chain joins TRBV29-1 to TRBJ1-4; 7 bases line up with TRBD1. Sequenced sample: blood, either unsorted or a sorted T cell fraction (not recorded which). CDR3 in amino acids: CSVREQGPNEKLFF. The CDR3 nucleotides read TGCAGCGTGCGGGAACAGGGGCCTAATGAAAAACTGTTTTTT. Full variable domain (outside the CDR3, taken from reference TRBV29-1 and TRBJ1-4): SAVISQKPSRDICQRGTSLTIQCQVDSQVTMMFWYRQQPGQSLTLIATANQGSEATYESGFVIDKFPISRPNLTFSTLTVSNMSPEDSSIYLCSVREQGPNEKLFFGSGTQLSVL.